These 32 T cell receptor beta chains were all obtained from the same sample, sequenced in a study of blood T cell repertoires in COVID-19. Sequenced by immunoSEQ multiplex PCR; TCRdb stores in-frame clones only, minus some. The sample carries under 50,000 clones, 77% recorded once. Sequencing was performed on peripheral blood. The receptors originated from a human donor with active or convalescent COVID-19. The donor label of this sample is uncertain.

The gene calls are TRBV9 and TRBJ1-5, with a tentative D call TRBD1 (5 bases). Trimming removed 3 bases at V and 11 bases at J, with 18 bases between. Looked up from germline, CDR1 is SGDLS and CDR2 is YYNGEE. The CDR3 spans 14 residues. The CDR3 DNA reads as TGTGCCAGCAGCGCGGGGGAGGGAGAGGTGTCCCAGCATTTT. Residues: CASSAGEGEVSQHF.

The rearrangement links TRBV27 to TRBJ2-7, with D unclear. The CDR3 contains 11 residues. V was shortened by 3 bases and J by 9 bases, with 9 bases between the two germline ends. CDR1 and CDR2 from the germline V gene are MNHEY and SMNVEV (reference sequence). Written as DNA, the CDR3 is TGTGCCAGCAGTTTTGGGCCACGGCAGTACTTC. Translating gives CASSFGPRQYF.

This clone was recorded a few times. V is TRBV3-1 (or the pseudogene TRBV3-2) and J is TRBJ2-7, with 11 positions matching TRBD1. Trimming removed 4 bases from V and 4 bases from J; junction bases left unmatched: 6. Germline assignment: CDR1 LGHDT and CDR2 YNNKEL (reference sequence). This CDR3 has 15 residues. CDR3 amino acids: CASSPGQGAFYEQYF. In DNA form, the CDR3 reads TGTGCCAGCAGCCCAGGACAGGGGGCATTTTACGAGCAGTACTTC.

In DNA, the CDR3 is TGTGCCTGGAGGGGGGTACTAGCGGGAGATAACACCGGGGAGCTGTTTTTT. As protein: CAWRGVLAGDNTGELFF. The chain links TRBV30 to TRBJ2-2; 11 nucleotides line up with TRBD2. Per germline, CDR1 GTSNPN and CDR2 SVGIG (reference sequence). The ends lost 3 bases at V and 2 bases at J; junction bases unmatched: 8. CDR3 length equals 17 residues.

V is TRBV6-6 and J is TRBJ2-7; 7 positions match TRBD1. V lost 2 bases and J lost 5; bases outside the gene matches: 6. The CDR3 has 14 amino acids. Germline loops: CDR1 MNHNY, CDR2 SVGAGI (reference sequence). CDR3: CASSYATGQDEQYF. The CDR3 DNA reads TGTGCCAGCAGTTACGCGACAGGGCAAGACGAGCAGTACTTC.

The CDR3 region has the DNA TGCGCCAGCAGCCAAGCGCCGACAAGTGCAATCTCTGGAAACACCATATATTTT. Amino acid sequence: CASSQAPTSAISGNTIYF. V is TRBV4-1 and J is TRBJ1-3; no firm D call. Germline CDR1 and CDR2: MGHRA and YSYEKL. Deletions cut 1 base from V and 0 bases from J, with 16 bases between. The CDR3 runs to 18 residues.

The table lists this clone with a few counts. This chain links TRBV10-3 with TRBJ2-7; TRBD1 agrees at 8 bases. The germline V gene encodes CDR1 ENHRY and CDR2 SYGVKD. CDR3 length equals 14 residues. V was pared by 6 bases and J by 3 bases, with 7 bases of the junction left unmatched. The CDR3 DNA reads TGTGCCATCAGGCAGGGGGCGAAAGACTACGAGCAGTACTTC. Translating gives CAIRQGAKDYEQYF.

This clone has only one observation. Sequence at one end of the junction differs from germline and may be a read error. The chain has TRBV7-7 and TRBJ2-5, with 9 bases that match TRBD1. Germline CDR1 and CDR2: SSHAT and FNYEAQ (reference sequence). The CDR3 consists of 15 residues. The CDR3 here is CASSSGTGITETQYF. The DNA for the CDR3 is TGTGCTAGCAGCTCCGGGACAGGGATTACGGAGACCCAGTACTTC.

V is TRBV6-4 and J is TRBJ2-1; 7 bases map to TRBD2. CDR3 size: 13 residues. J gave up 7 bases and V 4 bases, and 4 bases lay outside the gene matches. Germline loops: CDR1 MRHNA, CDR2 SNTAGT. The CDR3, as DNA: TGTGCCAGCAGTGTGGCCGGGGGGAATGAGCAGTTCTTC. The encoded protein is CASSVAGGNEQFF.

On this clone: The same CDR3 arises from other DNA sequences in this sample as well. The chain links TRBV7-8 to TRBJ1-5; 10 bases line up with TRBD1. The V gene's germline CDR1 is SGHVS and CDR2 FQNEAQ. The V segment lost 3 bases and the J segment 6 bases; nucleotides outside the gene matches: 2. The CDR3 runs 14 residues. CDR3 sequence: CASSLDRGGQPQHF. The CDR3 DNA sequence: TGTGCCAGCAGCTTGGACAGGGGGGGTCAGCCCCAGCATTTT.

The chain couples TRBV2 to TRBJ2-2; D possibly corresponds to TRBD1 (5 bases). V lost 4 bases to trimming and J lost 6 bases, with 9 bases between them. The CDR3 has 13 residues. CDR1 is SNHLY and CDR2 is FYNNEI in the germline V gene. In nucleotides, the CDR3 is TGTGCCAGCAGTGTTAAAGGGGCCGGGGAGCTGTTTTTT. Protein product: CASSVKGAGELFF.

This clone was recorded a few times. The chain joins TRBV19 to TRBJ1-5; no firm D call. V gave up 3 bases and J gave up 0 bases, with 15 bases separating them. CDR3 length equals 17 residues. Germline CDR1 reads LNHDA; CDR2 reads SQIVND (reference sequence). DNA of the CDR3: TGTGCCAGTAGTATCGTGGGCTATCTTAATAGCAATCAGCCCCAGCATTTT. Protein product: CASSIVGYLNSNQPQHF.

The genes are TRBV6-1 and TRBJ2-1, with 11 bases fitting TRBD2. V gave up 2 bases and J gave up 5 bases; unmatched junction bases: 5. The CDR3 extends over 16 amino acids. Looked up from germline, CDR1 is MNHNS and CDR2 is SASEGT. Here the CDR3 reads CASSEPGLAGDNEQFF. The DNA for the CDR3 is TGTGCCAGCAGTGAACCAGGACTAGCGGGTGACAATGAGCAGTTCTTC.

The chain links TRBV29-1 to TRBJ2-2, with 10 bases matching TRBD2. CDR1 and CDR2 from the germline V gene are SQVTM and ANQGSEA. This CDR3 contains 16 residues. Trimming took 3 bases from V and 2 from J; bases not matched to a gene: 6. As DNA, the CDR3 is TGCAGCGTTGACGATAGCGGGAGGACCAACACCGGGGAGCTGTTTTTT. This sequence encodes CSVDDSGRTNTGELFF.

The chain links TRBV19 to TRBJ2-4; D is possibly TRBD1 (6 bases). This CDR3 spans 18 amino acids. Per the germline V gene, CDR1 is LNHDA and CDR2 is SQIVND (reference sequence). V was cut by 4 bases and J by 0 bases, with 19 bases left in between. As DNA, the CDR3 is TGTGCCAGTAGTACATACATGCAGGGGCAGGTAGCCAAAAACATTCAGTACTTC. It translates to CASSTYMQGQVAKNIQYF. The full variable domain, completed using reference TRBV19 and TRBJ2-4, is DGGITQSPKYLFRKEGQNVTLSCEQNLNHDAMYWYRQDPGQGLRLIYYSQIVNDFQKGDIAEGYSVSREKKESFPLTVTSAQKNPTAFYLCASSTYMQGQVAKNIQYFGAGTRLSVL.

This sequence joins TRBV7-2 and TRBJ2-7; TRBD2 is a possible D gene (6 bases). This CDR3 is built from 14 residues. Germline V gene data show CDR1 as SGHTA and CDR2 as FQGNSA. With 5 bases removed from V and 4 bases from J, the gap between germline ends came to 15 bases. CDR3 sequence (DNA): TGTGCCAGCAGCCCCCAGGGCGGGGAGTACGAGCAGTACTTC. Translating it yields CASSPQGGEYEQYF.

This sequence joins TRBV11-2 and TRBJ2-3; 7 positions match TRBD2. This CDR3 contains 15 residues. CDR1 and CDR2 from the germline V gene are SGHAT and FQNNGV. J gave up 0 bases and V 4 bases, and 4 bases lay outside the gene matches. The CDR3 loop reads CASSSLASSTDTQYF. The CDR3 DNA sequence: TGTGCCAGCAGCTCACTAGCGTCTAGCACAGATACGCAGTATTTT.

The chain couples TRBV19 to TRBJ1-5; 9 positions agree with TRBD1. Per the germline V gene, CDR1 is LNHDA and CDR2 is SQIVND (reference sequence). This CDR3 has 14 amino acids. The V and J ends lost 3 bases and 5 bases, in that order; junction bases with no gene match: 2. The CDR3 DNA sequence: TGTGCCAGTAGTATCCGGACAGGGGATCAGCCCCAGCATTTT. It codes for CASSIRTGDQPQHF.

The chain recombines TRBV4-2 with TRBJ2-7; 10 positions match TRBD2. This CDR3 has 16 amino acids. CDR1 LGHNA and CDR2 YNFKEQ come from the germline V gene. V lost 1 base to trimming and J lost 0 bases; unmatched junction nucleotides: 3. The CDR3 reads CASSQVSGGFSYEQYF. CDR3 DNA: TGTGCCAGCAGCCAAGTTAGCGGGGGGTTCTCCTACGAGCAGTACTTC.

V usage is TRBV3-1 (or the pseudogene TRBV3-2) and J usage is TRBJ2-1; 10 bases agree with TRBD1. The junction had 2 bases not matched to a gene; V was cut back by 5 bases and J by 4 bases. The CDR3 is made up of 14 amino acids. Germline V gene lookup returns CDR1 LGHDT and CDR2 YNNKEL (reference sequence). The DNA of the CDR3 is TGTGCCAGCAGCTTGGGACAGGGGTACAATGAGCAGTTCTTC. This sequence encodes CASSLGQGYNEQFF.

The chain couples TRBV27 to TRBJ2-3; 8 bases fit TRBD2. Germline assignment: CDR1 MNHEY and CDR2 SMNVEV (reference sequence). The CDR3 spans 15 residues. V dropped 2 bases and J dropped 4; count of bases not matched to a gene: 5. The CDR3 nucleotides read TGTGCCAGCAGTTTAGGACTAGCCGTTTCAGATACGCAGTATTTT. Its protein is CASSLGLAVSDTQYF.

V usage is TRBV19 and J usage is TRBJ2-3, with 11 positions matching TRBD1. Trimming took 5 bases from V and 1 from J; bases not matched to a gene: 11. The CDR3 is 18 residues long. Germline V gene lookup returns CDR1 LNHDA and CDR2 SQIVND (reference sequence). CDR3 in DNA: TGTGCCAGTAGTCTCTCCCGGGACAGGGGGACCGGCACAGATACGCAGTATTTT. Its translation: CASSLSRDRGTGTDTQYF.

J is TRBJ1-1 and V is TRBV29-1; 8 bases align to TRBD1. Germline lookup yields CDR1 SQVTM and CDR2 ANQGSEA. There are 14 residues in the CDR3. The trim removed 2 bases at V and 1 base at J, leaving 3 bases unmatched. CDR3 amino acids: CSVEPGQGNTEAFF. The CDR3 nucleotides are TGCAGCGTTGAACCCGGACAGGGGAACACTGAAGCTTTCTTT.

The V gene is TRBV6-5, the J gene TRBJ2-7; 9 bases line up with TRBD2. The CDR3 contains 14 residues. Germline V lookup: CDR1 MNHEY, CDR2 SVGAGI. The J segment lost 11 bases and the V segment lost 6 bases, leaving 14 bases of the junction unmatched. CDR3 region: CASSPGLAGIKEYF. CDR3 coding DNA: TGTGCCAGCAGCCCGGGGCTAGCGGGAATAAAGGAGTACTTC.

There are a few counts of this clone. V is TRBV5-1 and J is TRBJ2-1; 7 bases match TRBD1. The trim removed 3 bases at V and 5 bases at J, leaving 8 bases unmatched. Germline V CDR1 and CDR2: SGHRS, YFSETQ. CDR3 size: 15 residues. The CDR3 spells CASSSSGTENNEQFF. CDR3 in DNA: TGCGCCAGCAGCTCCTCCGGGACAGAGAACAATGAGCAGTTCTTC.

This rearrangement joins TRBV30 to TRBJ1-2, with 7 bases lining up with TRBD1. This CDR3 region has 14 residues. The germline CDR1 and CDR2 sequences are GTSNPN and SVGIG (reference sequence). V lost 0 bases, J lost 5 bases, and 6 bases stayed unmatched. CDR3 coding DNA: TGTGCCTGGAGTGTAGGTGGGACAGTATATGGCTACACCTTC. This sequence encodes CAWSVGGTVYGYTF.

The chain has TRBV10-3 and TRBJ1-3; a weak D match, TRBD1 (6 bases). Germline CDR1 and CDR2: ENHRY and SYGVKD. The CDR3 is 14 amino acids. Trimming left V 6 bases short and J 4 bases short, with 13 bases between. The CDR3 spells CAIRQTGVGNTIYF. CDR3 coding DNA: TGTGCCATCAGACAGACAGGTGTGGGAAACACCATATATTTT.

A single count supports this clone. This chain connects TRBV18 to TRBJ2-3; 13 bases are a match to TRBD2. V was pared by 3 bases and J by 5 bases, with 5 bases of the junction left unmatched. Germline lookup yields CDR1 KGHSH and CDR2 LQKENI. The CDR3 runs 16 residues. CDR3 sequence reads: CASSPGTSGIVDTQYF. CDR3 coding DNA: TGTGCCAGCTCACCCGGGACTAGCGGGATTGTAGATACGCAGTATTTT.

The J gene is TRBJ1-3, the V gene TRBV11-2; perhaps TRBD1 as D (6 bases). This CDR3 is 15 amino acids long. The germline CDR1 and CDR2 sequences are SGHAT and FQNNGV. Trimming pared 1 base from V and 4 bases from J, leaving 11 bases between. The CDR3 loop is CASSLAGGRGNTIYF. The CDR3 nucleotides are TGTGCCAGCAGCTTAGCGGGGGGCCGCGGAAACACCATATATTTT. Together with reference TRBV11-2 and TRBJ1-3, the CDR3 gives the full variable domain: EAGVAQSPRYKIIEKRQSVAFWCNPISGHATLYWYQQILGQGPKLLIQFQNNGVVDDSQLPKDRFSAERLKGVDSTLKIQPAKLEDSAVYLCASSLAGGRGNTIYFGEGSWLTVV.

V is TRBV14 and J is TRBJ2-1; 7 nucleotides line up with TRBD2. V lost 3 bases, J lost 2 bases, and 7 bases stayed unmatched. CDR1 and CDR2 from the germline V gene are SGHDN and FVKESK. The CDR3 totals 16 residues. The CDR3 region has the DNA TGTGCCAGCAGCCAGCAAACTAGCGTTACCTACAATGAGCAGTTCTTC. Residues: CASSQQTSVTYNEQFF.

This clone was detected ten times or more. The V gene is TRBV6-5, the J gene TRBJ2-2, with unresolved D. Germline V CDR1 and CDR2: MNHEY, SVGAGI. This CDR3 is built from 13 residues. With 2 bases removed from V and 6 bases from J, the gap between germline ends came to 7 bases. The CDR3 spells CASSYSRSGELFF. Written as DNA, the CDR3 is TGTGCCAGCAGTTACAGTCGGTCCGGGGAGCTGTTTTTT.

The chain couples TRBV7-2 to TRBJ2-1; 8 positions match TRBD2. The germline CDR1 and CDR2 sequences are SGHTA and FQGNSA. This CDR3 comprises 14 residues. Trimming cost V 5 bases and J 10 bases; bases outside gene matches: 10. CDR3 protein: CASSPGGLAGEQFF. In DNA, the CDR3 is TGTGCCAGCAGCCCGGGGGGGTTAGCGGGAGAGCAGTTCTTC.